This TCR beta chain was identified in a study of T-cell reconstitution after alpha-beta-depleted transplantation in children. This clonotype was detected only a few times. Germline CDR1 SNHLY, CDR2 FYNNEI. The CDR3 totals 13 residues. Construction of the TCRbeta library involved unique molecular identifiers. From the PCR reads, TCRdb called clonotypes with MiXCR, one entry per CDR3 protein. The sample has 700,000 to 850,000 distinct CDR3 sequences, 15% to 20% seen once. The chain links TRBV2 to TRBJ2-2; 9 positions agree with TRBD1. The input for sequencing was PBMCs, mostly from graft donor cells, taken 360 days after TCRalphabeta/CD19-depleted stem cell transplant. This receptor was identified in a male patient between 5 and 17 years old who had a stem cell transplant for acute lymphoblastic leukemia, so the T cells may come from the graft donor. The CDR3, as DNA: TGTGGATCCTGGGGGACAGGGACCGGGGAGCTGTTTTTT. As protein: CGSWGTGTGELFF.